This T cell receptor beta chain was recovered during a study of regulatory and conventional T cells in RAG deficiency. The sorted conventional CD4+ T cells were CD25-low and CD127-high, with genomic DNA sequenced. Study results and limitations: Omenn CD25-high CD127-low cells may be activated cells, not true Tregs.

The data were produced by immunoSEQ multiplex PCR, yet TCRdb's version contains in-frame clones alone and is incomplete. The table includes about 46,000 clones, 85% to 90% detected once. Comments on this clone: Antigen: not known.

This sample was shared with a second study, whose subject was regulatory T cells. This second study notes: Primers: 52 TRBV forward and 13 TRBJ reverse.

This clonotype was sampled from a human donor in good health. Sequences were obtained from CD4+ effector T cells sorted from blood.

CDR3 sequence reads: CASSSGGTNSYEQYF. In DNA, the CDR3 is TGCGCCAGCAGCTCGGGGGGAACGAACTCCTACGAGCAGTACTTC. This sequence joins TRBV5-1 and TRBJ2-7; TRBD2 matches at 7 bases. V shed 3 bases and J 0 bases; nucleotides not matched to a gene: 6. Germline CDR1 SGHRS, CDR2 YFSETQ. This CDR3 is 15 amino acids long.